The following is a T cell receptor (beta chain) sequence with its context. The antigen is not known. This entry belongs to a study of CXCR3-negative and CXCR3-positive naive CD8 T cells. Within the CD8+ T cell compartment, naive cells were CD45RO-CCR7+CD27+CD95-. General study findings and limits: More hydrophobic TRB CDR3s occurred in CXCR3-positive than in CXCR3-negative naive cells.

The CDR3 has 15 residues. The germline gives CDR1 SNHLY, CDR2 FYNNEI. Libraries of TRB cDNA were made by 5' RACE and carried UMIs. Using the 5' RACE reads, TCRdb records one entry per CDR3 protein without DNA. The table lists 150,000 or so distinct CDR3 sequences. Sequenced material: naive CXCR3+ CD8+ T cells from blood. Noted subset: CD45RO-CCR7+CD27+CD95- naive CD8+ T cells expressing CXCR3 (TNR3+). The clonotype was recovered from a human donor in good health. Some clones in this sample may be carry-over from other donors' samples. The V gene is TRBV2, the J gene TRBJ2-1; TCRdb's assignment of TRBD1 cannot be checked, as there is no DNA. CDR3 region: CASSEVIGAYNEQFF.